One and the same sample provided the 15 T cell receptor beta chains below, sequenced in a study of blood T cell repertoires in COVID-19 (dated by TCRdb to about 2020). The library was generated by the immunoSEQ multiplex PCR assay. TCRdb took this table from immuneACCESS and kept in-frame rearrangements with V and J called. Such tables lack part of the clones; where checked against another copy, unresolved V genes explain under half of the gap, and the rest is unexplained. The sample table lists almost 250,000 clones, around 88% of them with a count of one. The ten most abundant clones make up about 4% of the sample. Sequenced input: PBMCs or T cells enriched from blood (not recorded which). The receptors here all came from a woman aged 30 to 39 who had recovered from COVID-19.

The V call is TRBV28, the J call TRBJ2-1; D perhaps matches TRBD2 (6 bases). The germline CDR1 and CDR2 sequences are MDHEN and SYDVKM. Trimming cost V 6 bases and J 5 bases, with 20 bases left between them. There are 16 residues in the CDR3. CDR3 bases: TGTGCCAGCAGGCCCTCGACTAGATATCTTCACAATGAGCAGTTCTTC. It specifies CASRPSTRYLHNEQFF.

The rearrangement links TRBV7-9 to TRBJ2-5; D possibly corresponds to TRBD2 (6 bases). Germline CDR1 SEHNR, CDR2 FQNEAQ (reference sequence). V shed 5 bases and J shed 5 bases, with 12 bases lying between them. The CDR3 loop spans 13 amino acids. For the CDR3, the DNA is TGTGCCAGCAGCGGAGGGCTCGGGGAGACCCAGTACTTC. Translation gives CASSGGLGETQYF.

The chain carries TRBV19 and TRBJ2-2, with 9 bases that match TRBD2. This CDR3 contains 16 residues. The V and J ends lost 5 bases and 2 bases, in that order; junction bases with no gene match: 6. CDR1 and CDR2 from the germline V gene are LNHDA and SQIVND (reference sequence). Here the CDR3 DNA reads TGTGCCAGTAGTTATAGCGGGAGAAGTAACACCGGGGAGCTGTTTTTT. Its protein is CASSYSGRSNTGELFF.

This chain uses TRBV5-6 with TRBJ1-2; TRBD1 might be the D (5 bases). The CDR3 is 15 amino acids. V was clipped by 3 bases and J by 4 bases, with 16 bases between them. The germline V gene encodes CDR1 SGHDT and CDR2 YYEEEE. This CDR3 is CASSSPGGITYGYTF. Written as DNA, the CDR3 is TGTGCCAGCAGCTCCCCCGGGGGAATTACCTATGGCTACACCTTC.

The V and J genes are TRBV28 and TRBJ1-1; no clear D. Deletions cut 8 bases from V and 0 bases from J, with 16 bases between. Germline V gene sequence: CDR1 MDHEN, CDR2 SYDVKM. The CDR3 runs to 15 residues. The CDR3 DNA reads TGTGCCAGCCTCCGGGTCTTACTCATGAACACTGAAGCTTTCTTT. Its translation: CASLRVLLMNTEAFF.

The J gene is TRBJ1-2, the V gene TRBV6-5; TRBD1 agrees at 7 bases. J lost 4 bases, V lost 11 bases, and 10 bases had no gene match. The CDR3 runs 13 residues. Germline V gene lookup returns CDR1 MNHEY and CDR2 SVGAGI. The CDR3 region has the DNA TGTGCCGGGGGACAGAGATTCCCCTATGGCTACACCTTC. Its translation is CAGGQRFPYGYTF.

The chain recombines TRBV7-2 with TRBJ1-4; D is uncertain. The germline V and J ends were trimmed by 3 bases and 5 bases, with 10 bases remaining between them. This CDR3 contains 14 residues. Per the germline V gene, CDR1 is SGHTA and CDR2 is FQGNSA. CDR3 sequence (DNA): TGTGCCAGCAGCTTCAACGGGTTAAATGAAAAACTGTTTTTT. It specifies CASSFNGLNEKLFF.

The chain joins TRBV18 to TRBJ1-6; weak D call: TRBD1 (6 bases). CDR1 is KGHSH, CDR2 LQKENI, per germline. V lost 2 bases and J 3 bases, leaving 8 bases between the germline ends. The CDR3 runs 15 residues. CDR3 sequence reads: CASSPGGDYNSPLHF. The CDR3 DNA is TGTGCCAGCTCACCAGGGGGCGACTATAATTCACCCCTCCACTTT.

This sequence joins TRBV24-1 and TRBJ2-1; 8 bases are shared with TRBD1. V was pared by 3 bases and J by 4 bases, with 13 bases of the junction left unmatched. The CDR3 sequence is 18 residues long. The germline gives CDR1 KGHDR, CDR2 SFDVKD. In DNA form, the CDR3 reads TGTGCCACCAGTGATAGGCCCGCAACAGGGGGGAAATACAATGAGCAGTTCTTC. This codes for CATSDRPATGGKYNEQFF.

CDR3: CASSLTGGSNGELFF. The CDR3 nucleotides read TGTGCCAGCAGTTTGACAGGGGGAAGTAACGGGGAGCTGTTTTTT. The chain employs TRBV28 and TRBJ2-2; 9 nucleotides line up with TRBD1. The CDR3 has 15 residues. Germline assignment: CDR1 MDHEN and CDR2 SYDVKM. The trim removed 3 bases at V and 7 bases at J, leaving 6 bases unmatched.

V gene TRBV4-1 combines with J gene TRBJ1-2; D unclear. V lost 0 bases, J lost 1 base, and 6 bases lay in between. CDR1 and CDR2 from the germline V gene are MGHRA and YSYEKL. This CDR3 is built from 14 residues. CDR3 DNA: TGCGCCAGCAGCCAAGATGTCCGTAACTATGGCTACACCTTC. The encoded protein is CASSQDVRNYGYTF.

V and J are TRBV4-1 and TRBJ2-1, with a tentative D call TRBD2 (6 bases). The V end lost 0 bases, the J end lost 7 bases, and 16 bases lay between the germline ends. Germline CDR1 MGHRA, CDR2 YSYEKL. The CDR3 sequence is 16 residues long. The CDR3 loop reads CASSQEPREALNEQFF. CDR3 DNA: TGCGCCAGCAGCCAAGAACCCAGGGAGGCACTGAATGAGCAGTTCTTC.

This rearrangement joins TRBV14 to TRBJ1-2, with TRBD1 matching over 8 bases. The V segment lost 4 bases and the J segment 7 bases; nucleotides outside the gene matches: 8. CDR3 size: 14 residues. Per the germline V gene, CDR1 is SGHDN and CDR2 is FVKESK. CDR3 in amino acids: CASSPFTGGSGYTF. The CDR3 DNA is TGTGCCAGCAGCCCTTTTACAGGGGGAAGTGGCTACACCTTC.

This chain links TRBV7-9 with TRBJ2-1, with D unresolved. The CDR3 runs 13 residues. CDR1 and CDR2 from the germline V gene are SEHNR and FQNEAQ (reference sequence). V lost 3 bases and J lost 8, with 11 bases in between. The CDR3 loop is CASSFSPQYEQFF. DNA for the CDR3: TGTGCCAGCAGCTTCAGCCCACAGTATGAGCAGTTCTTC.

The chain recombines TRBV24-1 with TRBJ1-1, with D perhaps matching TRBD1 (6 bases). V shed 3 bases and J shed 6 bases, with 10 bases lying between them. The CDR3 length is 13 residues. Germline-derived CDR1 and CDR2 are KGHDR and SFDVKD. The CDR3, as DNA: TGTGCCACCAGTGATACGACAGGAGCTGAAGCTTTCTTT. This codes for CATSDTTGAEAFF.